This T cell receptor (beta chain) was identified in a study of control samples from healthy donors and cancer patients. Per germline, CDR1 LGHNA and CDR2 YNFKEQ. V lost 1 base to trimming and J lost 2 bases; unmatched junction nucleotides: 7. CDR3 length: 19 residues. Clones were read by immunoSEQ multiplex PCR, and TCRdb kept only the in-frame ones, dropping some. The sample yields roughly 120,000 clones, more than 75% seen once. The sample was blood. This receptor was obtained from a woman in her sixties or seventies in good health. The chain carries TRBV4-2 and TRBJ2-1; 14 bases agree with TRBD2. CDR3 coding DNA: TGTGCCAGCAGCCAAGGCGGGACTAGCGGGGGATTGGCCTACAATGAGCAGTTCTTC. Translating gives CASSQGGTSGGLAYNEQFF.